Following are 26 T cell receptor beta chains from one sample sequenced in a study of regulatory T cells in long-lasting Graves disease. Time point reported: newly diagnosed GD, antithyroid drugs for less than 3 months. Preparation of the TCR library used RNA extracted from PBMCs. For TCR beta, libraries came from iRepertoire HTBI primers and Arm-PCR of CDR3 regions. TCRdb reprocessed the multiplex PCR reads via MiXCR and lists one record per CDR3 protein. The sample records about 560,000 distinct CDR3 sequences, roughly a sixth being singletons. These data are also associated with another study on T cells in Graves' hyperthyroidism and ophthalmopathy.

The sequences come from peripheral blood mononuclear cells (PBMCs), collected at new diagnosis, from a patient treated with antithyroid drugs. The receptors stem from a man younger than 30 with Graves disease.

The sample holds a few counts of this clonotype. This sequence joins TRBV11-3 and TRBJ2-2; no reliable D call. The CDR3 sequence is 14 residues long. Trimming removed 5 bases from V and 6 bases from J, with 13 bases in between. Germline CDR1 is SGHNT and CDR2 is YENEEA. Here the CDR3 reads CASSPQTAPGELFF. The CDR3 nucleotides are TGTGCCAGCAGCCCCCAGACCGCACCCGGGGAGCTGTTTTTT. The full variable domain, completed using reference TRBV11-3 and TRBJ2-2, is EAGVVQSPRYKIIEKKQPVAFWCNPISGHNTLYWYLQNLGQGPELLIRYENEEAVDDSQLPKDRFSAERLKGVDSTLKIQPAELGDSAVYLCASSPQTAPGELFFGEGSRLTVL.

This rearrangement joins TRBV7-9 to TRBJ2-1, with 11 bases aligning to TRBD2. The CDR3 totals 16 residues. The germline V gene encodes CDR1 SEHNR and CDR2 FQNEAQ (reference sequence). J gave up 6 bases and V 5 bases, and 9 bases lay outside the gene matches. CDR3 in amino acids: CASSPRLAGNGNEQFF. The CDR3 DNA reads as TGTGCCAGCAGCCCCCGACTAGCGGGAAATGGCAATGAGCAGTTCTTC.

There are many counts of this clonotype. V usage is TRBV6-8 and J usage is TRBJ2-7; 8 bases agree with TRBD1. This CDR3 region has 16 residues. Germline-derived CDR1 and CDR2 are MNHGY and SAAAGT. The J segment lost 2 bases and the V segment lost 5 bases, leaving 11 bases of the junction unmatched. The CDR3 DNA follows: TGTGCCAGCAGTGTTGACAGGGGTGCGCTTACCTACGAGCAGTACTTC. It translates to CASSVDRGALTYEQYF.

In this sample, this clonotype turned up many times. V is TRBV2 and J is TRBJ2-1; no firm D call. There are 12 residues in the CDR3. Germline V lookup: CDR1 SNHLY, CDR2 FYNNEI. V was pared by 6 bases and J by 5 bases, with 8 bases between. In DNA form, the CDR3 reads TGTGCCAGCAGACACTTTGACAATGAGCAGTTCTTC. Its protein is CASRHFDNEQFF.

The chain carries TRBV3-1 and TRBJ2-2, with D possibly TRBD2 on 6 matching bases. Germline loops: CDR1 LGHDT, CDR2 YNNKEL (reference sequence). This CDR3 region has 16 residues. The V gene lost 6 bases and the J gene lost 4 bases, with 18 bases spanning the gap. The CDR3 loop is CASRQRDGGGTGELFF. The CDR3 nucleotides are TGTGCCAGCAGACAACGGGACGGGGGTGGCACCGGGGAGCTGTTTTTT. Using reference TRBV3-1 and TRBJ2-2 for the parts outside the CDR3, the full variable domain is DTAVSQTPKYLVTQMGNDKSIKCEQNLGHDTMYWYKQDSKKFLKIMFSYNNKELIINETVPNRFSPKSPDKAHLNLHINSLELGDSAVYFCASRQRDGGGTGELFFGEGSRLTVL.

There are many counts of this clonotype. This rearrangement joins TRBV28 to TRBJ2-7; 7 bases match TRBD2. CDR1 is MDHEN and CDR2 is SYDVKM in the germline V gene. Unmatched junction bases numbered 22, after V lost 5 bases and J lost 3 bases. The CDR3 contains 19 residues. CDR3 sequence: CASSGRKRGSTRDYYEQYF. In nucleotides, the CDR3 is TGTGCCAGCAGTGGCCGTAAACGGGGCAGCACCCGGGACTACTACGAGCAGTACTTC.

This clonotype has at least ten counts. The chain joins TRBV2 to TRBJ1-1, with D possibly matching TRBD1 (5 bases). The CDR3 loop spans 13 amino acids. Germline lookup yields CDR1 SNHLY and CDR2 FYNNEI. The V end was cut by 6 bases, the J end by 5 bases, with 13 bases between. CDR3 nucleotides: TGTGCCAGCAGGCGGAGGGGAGGGACTGAAGCTTTCTTT. Translating gives CASRRRGGTEAFF.

The chain couples TRBV20-1 to TRBJ2-3; 13 nucleotides agree with TRBD2. In germline, CDR1 is DFQATT, CDR2 SNEGSKA (reference sequence). V shed 1 base, J shed 0 bases, and the junction held 4 bases outside the gene matches. The CDR3 is 17 residues long. The CDR3 sequence: CSARVTSGGPSTDTQYF. The DNA for the CDR3 is TGCAGTGCTAGAGTGACTAGCGGGGGGCCTAGCACAGATACGCAGTATTTT.

V gene TRBV5-5 combines with J gene TRBJ1-5; unclear D gene. Trimming pared 0 bases from V and 0 bases from J, leaving 7 bases between. Germline values: CDR1 SGHKS, CDR2 YYEKEE (reference sequence). The CDR3 covers 15 residues. CDR3 DNA sequence: TGTGCCAGCAGCTTGGCGGGGATTAGCAATCAGCCCCAGCATTTT. This codes for CASSLAGISNQPQHF.

The V gene is TRBV27, the J gene TRBJ2-7, with TRBD2 identical over 7 bases. This CDR3 contains 14 residues. V gave up 5 bases and J gave up 5 bases; unmatched junction bases: 9. Looked up from germline, CDR1 is MNHEY and CDR2 is SMNVEV (reference sequence). This CDR3 reads CASSPRGGSNEQYF. The CDR3 DNA reads TGTGCCAGCAGTCCGCGGGGAGGGTCTAACGAGCAGTACTTC.

This clonotype came up many times. The genes are TRBV3-1 and TRBJ1-4, with 10 bases aligning to TRBD1. Trimming at V came to 4 bases and at J to 2 bases, leaving 7 bases not matched to a gene. The CDR3 loop spans 17 amino acids. Germline assignment: CDR1 LGHDT and CDR2 YNNKEL (reference sequence). The CDR3 coding sequence is TGTGCCAGCAGCCTGGGACAGGGGAGTTCGACTAATGAAAAACTGTTTTTT. It yields the protein CASSLGQGSSTNEKLFF. The whole variable domain, remainder taken from reference TRBV3-1 and TRBJ1-4, is DTAVSQTPKYLVTQMGNDKSIKCEQNLGHDTMYWYKQDSKKFLKIMFSYNNKELIINETVPNRFSPKSPDKAHLNLHINSLELGDSAVYFCASSLGQGSSTNEKLFFGSGTQLSVL.

The chain uses TRBV10-3 and TRBJ2-1, with 14 bases identical to TRBD2. Germline lookup yields CDR1 ENHRY and CDR2 SYGVKD. V lost 8 bases and J lost 8; bases outside the gene matches: 11. The CDR3 totals 16 residues. The DNA for the CDR3 is TGTGCCATCCGGATCTCTGGGACTAGCGGGAGCGATGAGCAGTTCTTC. This codes for CAIRISGTSGSDEQFF.

The V gene is TRBV30, the J gene TRBJ2-3, with TRBD2 matching over 8 bases. The CDR3 spans 14 residues. The germline V gene encodes CDR1 GTSNPN and CDR2 SVGIG (reference sequence). Trimming at V came to 0 bases and at J to 8 bases, leaving 7 bases not matched to a gene. The CDR3 spells CAWSVNSRGGTQYF. CDR3 nucleotides: TGTGCCTGGAGTGTAAACTCCCGGGGGGGTACGCAGTATTTT.

This clonotype appeared many times. The rearrangement links TRBV30 to TRBJ2-3, with D perhaps TRBD2 (6 bases). The CDR3 loop spans 13 amino acids. The V end was cut by 0 bases, the J end by 9 bases, with 13 bases between. Germline loops: CDR1 GTSNPN, CDR2 SVGIG (reference sequence). The CDR3 protein is CAWSVAGRGTQYF. In DNA form, the CDR3 reads TGTGCCTGGAGTGTAGCGGGCCGAGGGACGCAGTATTTT.

In its sample, this clonotype was seen a few times. As DNA, the CDR3 is TGCAGTGCCAACCCCGGGACAGGGGGGTTAGATACGCAGTATTTT. Translating gives CSANPGTGGLDTQYF. The chain recombines TRBV20-1 with TRBJ2-3, with 11 bases fitting TRBD1. CDR3 length equals 15 residues. V lost 6 bases, J lost 5 bases, and 10 bases stayed unmatched. The germline gives CDR1 DFQATT, CDR2 SNEGSKA (reference sequence).

This clonotype was observed at least ten times. The chain combines TRBV6-2 or TRBV6-3 with TRBJ2-5, with unresolved D. V shed 8 bases and J shed 3 bases, with 10 bases lying between them. This CDR3 has 12 amino acids. Germline loops: CDR1 MNHEY, CDR2 SVGEGT. DNA of the CDR3: TGTGCCAGCGCATCAGCCGAAGAGACCCAGTACTTC. Amino acid sequence: CASASAEETQYF.

The chain is built from TRBV19 and TRBJ2-3, with 7 positions matching TRBD2. With V trimmed by 7 bases and J by 3 bases, 13 bases remained unmatched. Germline V gene data show CDR1 as LNHDA and CDR2 as SQIVND (reference sequence). CDR3 length: 16 residues. In DNA form, the CDR3 reads TGTGCCAGTACCCCCCCAAGCGGGGCCTTAACAGATACGCAGTATTTT. The encoded protein is CASTPPSGALTDTQYF.

Many counts were recorded for this clonotype. This chain links TRBV6-5 with TRBJ2-1, with 7 bases identical to TRBD1. V dropped 2 bases and J dropped 0; count of bases not matched to a gene: 4. The germline V gene encodes CDR1 MNHEY and CDR2 SVGAGI. This CDR3 region has 16 residues. The CDR3 sequence: CASSYRAGGSYNEQFF. In DNA, the CDR3 is TGTGCCAGCAGTTACCGGGCAGGGGGCTCCTACAATGAGCAGTTCTTC.

This clonotype occurred many times. The chain recombines TRBV12-3 or TRBV12-4 with TRBJ1-2, with 8 bases matching TRBD1. The junction had 9 bases not matched to a gene; V was cut back by 2 bases and J by 4 bases. The CDR3 is 16 residues long. The DNA for the CDR3 is TGTGCCAGCAGTTTAAAGATCGGGGACAGGTTCTATGGCTACACCTTC. Translated, it gives CASSLKIGDRFYGYTF.

This clonotype was counted ten times or more. V and J are TRBV29-1 and TRBJ2-1; D perhaps matches TRBD1 (5 bases). The V end lost 0 bases, the J end lost 4 bases, and 19 bases lay between the germline ends. The CDR3 is 17 residues long. Germline V lookup: CDR1 SQVTM, CDR2 ANQGSEA. The CDR3 here is CSVEDWGGAAVYNEQFF. For the CDR3, the DNA is TGCAGCGTTGAAGATTGGGGTGGGGCGGCGGTTTACAATGAGCAGTTCTTC.

This clonotype was recorded a few times. The chain joins TRBV20-1 to TRBJ2-1, with D unresolved. The CDR3 contains 14 residues. The V gene's germline CDR1 is DFQATT and CDR2 SNEGSKA (reference sequence). The ends were cut back, 0 bases at V and 5 bases at J, with 11 bases in the middle. The CDR3, as DNA: TGCAGTGCTAGAGACCCTAGATGGGACAATGAGCAGTTCTTC. Translated: CSARDPRWDNEQFF.

This clonotype came up a few times. The chain links TRBV5-1 to TRBJ2-5, with 9 bases that match TRBD1. The CDR3 contains 14 residues. In germline, CDR1 is SGHRS, CDR2 YFSETQ. With 5 bases clipped from V and 3 bases from J, the junction kept 5 bases outside the gene matches. Written as DNA, the CDR3 is TGCGCCAGCAGGCCGGGACAGGGTGAAGAGACCCAGTACTTC. Its translation: CASRPGQGEETQYF.

The CDR3 coding sequence is TGTGCCAGCAGCTTAGTAACGGACCAAGAGACCCAGTACTTC. This codes for CASSLVTDQETQYF. The chain has TRBV7-9 and TRBJ2-5; D uncertain. Trimming took off 1 base at V and 0 bases at J, with 6 bases between the two ends. CDR1 is SEHNR, CDR2 FQNEAQ, per germline (reference sequence). The CDR3 contains 14 residues. The whole variable domain, remainder taken from reference TRBV7-9 and TRBJ2-5, is DTGVSQNPRHKITKRGQNVTFRCDPISEHNRLYWYRQTLGQGPEFLTYFQNEAQLEKSRLLSDRFSAERPKGSFSTLEIQRTEQGDSAMYLCASSLVTDQETQYFGPGTRLLVL.

The V call is TRBV7-9, the J call TRBJ2-1; 11 bases align to TRBD2. The CDR3 loop spans 15 amino acids. V shed 6 bases, J shed 8 bases, and the junction held 9 bases outside the gene matches. CDR1 and CDR2 from the germline V gene are SEHNR and FQNEAQ (reference sequence). The CDR3 spells CASRYGLAGGDEQFF. As DNA, the CDR3 is TGTGCCAGCAGATATGGACTAGCGGGTGGGGATGAGCAGTTCTTC.

The sample holds many counts of this clonotype. The V gene is TRBV5-1, the J gene TRBJ1-1; 9 bases line up with TRBD1. The CDR3 is 13 residues long. V shed 4 bases and J 8 bases; nucleotides not matched to a gene: 6. The germline V gene encodes CDR1 SGHRS and CDR2 YFSETQ. The CDR3 is CASSPQGAGEAFF. The CDR3 DNA sequence: TGCGCCAGCAGCCCACAGGGGGCAGGGGAAGCTTTCTTT.

In its sample, this clonotype was seen many times. The rearrangement uses TRBV6-1 and TRBJ1-1; D is ambiguous. Deletions cut 8 bases from V and 3 bases from J, with 13 bases between. This CDR3 comprises 13 residues. CDR1 MNHNS and CDR2 SASEGT come from the germline V gene. The CDR3 region is CASARTGYTEAFF. The CDR3 DNA reads as TGTGCCAGCGCCCGCACGGGGTACACTGAAGCTTTCTTT.